The clone carrying this T cell receptor beta chain was seen a few times. These data belong to a study of beta chain features in type 1 diabetes. The isolated RNA, all of it, was reverse transcribed, so expressed TCRB transcripts were what got sequenced. Assay used: immunoSEQ multiplex PCR; TCRdb lists only in-frame clones, some missing. The sample yields fewer than 900,000 clones, 17% seen once. Germline assignment: CDR1 LNHDA and CDR2 SQIVND (reference sequence). J was trimmed by 2 bases and V by 5 bases; bases with no gene match: 9. This CDR3 comprises 16 residues. Sequencing was carried out using naive CD4+ T cells from blood. This chain uses TRBV19 with TRBJ2-7, with 10 positions matching TRBD2. The receptor was derived from a woman younger than 30 in good health. In DNA, the CDR3 is TGTGCCAGTAGTCAAGGGACTAGCGCAATTCCCTACGAGCAGTACTTC. This codes for CASSQGTSAIPYEQYF.